A selection of T cell receptor beta chains follows, all from one sample in a study of blood T cell repertoires in COVID-19. TCRdb keeps only in-frame clones here, not all; method: immunoSEQ multiplex PCR. The sample consists of about 260,000 clones, about 81% of them appearing once. The sample comprised PBMCs or T cells enriched from blood (not recorded which). All receptors come from a young man with acute COVID-19. Both conserved end residues are part of each CDR3. D genes are given only for firm matches. Clone size, where shown, is once, few, many, or a class for clones that have expanded.

>-|-|TRBV19|TRBJ1-5
TGTGCCAGTAGTATGCAGGGTGGTCAGCCCCAGCATTTT
CASSMQGGQPQHF
>-|-|TRBV11-2|TRBJ2-1
TGTGCCAGCAGCTTTTTAGGGGGGGAATACTACAATGAGCAGTTCTTC
CASSFLGGEYYNEQFF
>few|-|TRBV15|TRBJ2-2
TGTGCCACCAGCAGAAGTAGACCGGGACTCCTCGGCGGGGAGCTGTTTTTT
CATSRSRPGLLGGELFF
>-|TRBD1|TRBV6-5|TRBJ2-1
TGTGCCAGCAGTATCCGGGACAGGGACTACAATGAGCAGTTCTTC
CASSIRDRDYNEQFF
>-|-|TRBV6-2/TRBV6-3|TRBJ2-2
TGTGCCAGCAGTCCAATTGTCGGGGAGCTGTTTTTT
CASSPIVGELFF
>-|TRBD2|TRBV3-1/TRBV3-2|TRBJ2-1
TGTGCCAGCAGCCAAGAGCTAGCGGGAAACGATGAGCAGTTCTTC
CASSQELAGNDEQFF
>once|-|TRBV7-8|TRBJ1-5
TGTGCCAGCAGCCTTGGGGGGTTTAGCAATCAGCCCCAGCATTTT
CASSLGGFSNQPQHF
>-|-|TRBV7-3|TRBJ1-2
TGTGCCAGCAGCTTAGTGGGGGCGTATGGCTACACCTTC
CASSLVGAYGYTF
>-|-|TRBV19|TRBJ2-1
TGTGCCAGTAGTATAGAAGCGGCAGGCCTCTTGGAGCAGTTCTTC
CASSIEAAGLLEQFF
>-|-|TRBV5-5|TRBJ1-5
TGTGCCAGCAGCTTGACGGGAATCCCAAGCAATCAGCCCCAGCATTTT
CASSLTGIPSNQPQHF
>-|TRBD1|TRBV5-1|TRBJ1-4
TGTGCCAGCAGCTTGGACAGGGGAGTTACAACTAATGAAAAACTGTTTTTT
CASSLDRGVTTNEKLFF
>-|TRBD2|TRBV19|TRBJ2-5
TGTGCATCTAGCGGGATCAGGGGAGAGACCCAGTACTTC
CASSGIRGETQYF
>-|-|TRBV18|TRBJ2-5
TGTGCCAGCTCACCGGTTCCAGGGCAGCAAGAGACCCAGTACTTC
CASSPVPGQQETQYF
>-|-|TRBV6-1|TRBJ1-1
TGTGCCAGCAGTGAATGGGAGGAATTGAACACTGAAGCTTTCTTT
CASSEWEELNTEAFF
>-|-|TRBV7-8|TRBJ2-3
TGTGCCAGCAGCTTACGCGTAGCCGTAGATCGCACAGATACGCAGTATTTT
CASSLRVAVDRTDTQYF
>-|TRBD1|TRBV6-5|TRBJ2-3
TGTGCCAGCAGTTTAAACACCGGGACAGGGGCAGATACGCAGTATTTT
CASSLNTGTGADTQYF
>-|-|TRBV18|TRBJ1-1
TGTGCCAGCTCACCAATGAGACGGGAGACCGGGGGTCGTGCTTTCTTT
CASSPMRRETGGRAFF
>-|TRBD2|TRBV24-1|TRBJ2-5
TGTGCCACCAGGGGACTAGCGGGAGGGAAAGAGACCCAGTACTTC
CATRGLAGGKETQYF
>-|-|TRBV28|TRBJ2-2
TGTGCCAGCAGTGAGTCAGGGACGAACACCGGGGAGCTGTTTTTT
CASSESGTNTGELFF
>-|-|TRBV9|TRBJ1-1
TGTGCCAGCAGCCTAGCCATGAACACTGAAGCTTTCTTT
CASSLAMNTEAFF
>-|-|TRBV27|TRBJ1-4
TGTGCCAGCAGGCCGGGGGCGGGGGTGGAAAAACTGTTTTTT
CASRPGAGVEKLFF
>-|-|TRBV18|TRBJ1-1
TGTGCCAGCTCACCAGGGGGCCGTGAAGCTTTCTTT
CASSPGGREAFF
>-|-|TRBV5-5|TRBJ2-2
TGTGCCAGCAGCCAGGGACACGCGAACACCGGGGAGCTGTTTTTT
CASSQGHANTGELFF
>-|TRBD2|TRBV19|TRBJ2-2
TGTGCCAGTAGTATAGCGGGGGGGCGCGCCGGGGAGCTGTTTTTT
CASSIAGGRAGELFF